The 3 T cell receptor beta chains presented below share a single source sample, sequenced in a study of identifying expanded T cells in peripheral blood. Method: immunoSEQ multiplex PCR; TCRdb's copy keeps in-frame clones and lacks some. The table includes roughly 90,000 clones, 70% to 90% detected once. Sequencing was performed on blood. Receptors originate from a person aged 18 to 75 in good health.

V is TRBV9 and J is TRBJ2-7; D not certain. This CDR3 has 14 residues. Germline CDR1 and CDR2: SGDLS and YYNGEE. The V end was cut by 3 bases, the J end by 5 bases, with 15 bases between. The CDR3 sequence is CASSADLASNEQYF. CDR3 sequence (DNA): TGTGCCAGCAGCGCTGACCTCGCGTCGAACGAGCAGTACTTC.

The rearrangement uses TRBV6-6 and TRBJ2-1; D is perhaps TRBD2 (6 bases). CDR3 length equals 13 residues. The germline gives CDR1 MNHNY, CDR2 SVGAGI (reference sequence). V was trimmed by 6 bases and J by 4 bases, leaving 10 bases between them. In DNA form, the CDR3 reads TGTGCCAGCAGGATGGACTATTACAATGAGCAGTTCTTC. Its protein is CASRMDYYNEQFF.

This sequence joins TRBV14 and TRBJ2-7, with 7 bases fitting TRBD1. CDR3 length: 14 amino acids. The junction had 6 bases not matched to a gene; V was cut back by 6 bases and J by 1 base. Per the germline V gene, CDR1 is SGHDN and CDR2 is FVKESK. CDR3 amino acids: CASRGTDYSYEQYF. CDR3 DNA: TGTGCCAGCAGAGGGACAGACTATTCCTACGAGCAGTACTTC.